This T cell receptor beta chain was found in a study of CD4 T cell repertoires in COVID-19. Turning to the study itself: After roughly 10 days of IL-2 expansion, CFSE-low cells were relabeled and restimulated with other coronavirus spikes.

No culture step preceded sequencing of the ex vivo isolated memory T cells. The length of the CDR3 is 16 residues. Per the germline V gene, CDR1 is SGHNT and CDR2 is YYREEE (reference sequence). The V gene lost 0 bases and the J gene lost 4 bases, with 16 bases spanning the gap. Produced via immunoSEQ multiplex PCR; TCRdb's table is partial and in-frame only. The sample carries around 7,800 clones, under 90% recorded once. The receptor's source is a human donor who had COVID-19. The chain is built from TRBV5-4 and TRBJ1-1; possibly TRBD1 for D (5 bases). The sample consisted of effector memory CD4+ T cells from blood, taken before the COVID-19 pandemic. The CDR3 sequence is CASSLGPLQVGTEAFF. CDR3 coding DNA: TGTGCCAGCAGCTTGGGACCATTACAGGTTGGCACTGAAGCTTTCTTT.